This T cell receptor (beta chain) originates from a study of blood T cell repertoires in COVID-19. At the level of the study: There were acute and convalescent COVID-19 samples, and they came from the United States, Italy and Spain. PBMCs, B-cell-depleted T cells, or T cells provided the cDNA or gDNA that made up the material.

Germline-derived CDR1 and CDR2 are SQVTM and ANQGSEA. The CDR3 has 13 residues. Trimming cost V 1 base and J 7 bases, with 13 bases left between them. Per the original methods: Amplification of reference gene primers provided the estimated nucleated cell counts. Profiling relied on immunoSEQ multiplex PCR, and the TCRdb table lists in-frame clones only, not all of them. That table is the source of V, J and clone size, and D and trimming were worked out from the DNA. The sample yields over 100,000 clones, roughly three quarters seen once. The specimen was peripheral blood. The source of this sequence is an elderly woman with acute or convalescent COVID-19. V usage is TRBV29-1 and J usage is TRBJ2-5, with D perhaps TRBD2 (5 bases). Here the CDR3 reads CSVEATVAGTQYF. The DNA for the CDR3 is TGCAGCGTTGAAGCAACGGTGGCGGGGACCCAGTACTTC.